This T cell receptor beta chain came from a study of cytomegalovirus exposure and HLA in healthy donors. Germline V gene sequence: CDR1 SGDLS, CDR2 YYNGEE. This CDR3 has 14 residues. The V end was cut by 2 bases, the J end by 2 bases, with 11 bases between. Primers for the PCR totalled 60 Vbeta and 13 Jbeta. Profiling relied on immunoSEQ multiplex PCR, and the TCRdb table lists in-frame clones only, not all of them. The sample has about 120,000 clones; roughly 80% are singletons. This TCR was recovered from a woman in her thirties or forties in good health and CMV-seropositive. Source material: PBMCs. V gene TRBV9 combines with J gene TRBJ2-7, with D possibly TRBD1 on 6 matching bases. CDR3 amino acids: CASSVDSTPYEQYF. CDR3 DNA: TGTGCCAGCAGCGTGGACAGTACCCCCTACGAGCAGTACTTC.